This T cell receptor (beta chain) was sequenced in a study of brain T cells in children with intractable seizures. Broader study findings: Only CDR3 sequence similarity suggested viral specificity, without known HCMV serostatus. Absence of clones before surgery may stem from lower sequencing depth.

The repertoire was sequenced with immunoSEQ multiplex PCR; TCRdb's copy has only in-frame clones and lacks some. The sample lists about 350,000 clones, about 94% seen once, with 4.5% to 7% in the top ten. As to time point: blood from clinic visit 5 months post-surgery; TSC patient then seizure free. Pre-surgery treatment included at least one anti-epileptic drug. On this clone itself: The antigen remains unidentified.

The clonotype comes from a boy in the first two years of life with tuberous sclerosis and intractable seizures. The sequenced sample was peripheral blood, obtained around 5 months after surgery.

CDR3 amino acids: CASSYSNGGVYEQYF. In DNA form, the CDR3 reads TGTGCCAGCAGTTACTCGAATGGGGGGGTCTACGAGCAGTACTTC. The chain has TRBV6-5 and TRBJ2-7; 7 nucleotides agree with TRBD2. CDR3 length: 15 amino acids. Trimming cost V 0 bases and J 3 bases; bases outside gene matches: 5. The germline V gene has CDR1 MNHEY and CDR2 SVGAGI.